This record covers a single T cell receptor (beta chain). The antigen remains unidentified. PCR employed 60 Vbeta and 13 Jbeta primers. Data came from immunoSEQ multiplex PCR; TCRdb stores just in-frame clones and leaves some out. The table shows about 120,000 clones, with under 85% occurring only once. Donors consisted of healthy bone marrow donors. The germline gives CDR1 KGHSH, CDR2 LQKENI. The V end was cut by 1 base, the J end by 9 bases, with 10 bases between. The CDR3 is made up of 14 amino acids. This record comes from a study of cytomegalovirus exposure and HLA in healthy donors. Study-level points and caveats: Earlier results showed most TCR beta V segments being productive about 90% or about 30% of the time. The availability of immune exposure information extended only to CMV serostatus. A later analysis linked a missense variant in DCLRE1C to the trimming of TCR beta V and J genes.

The chain combines TRBV18 with TRBJ1-6, with D possibly being TRBD1 (5 bases). This clonotype was sampled from a man aged 35 to 55 in good health and CMV-seropositive. The source material was PBMCs. CDR3 residues: CASSPRQGSSPLHF. The CDR3 DNA sequence: TGTGCCAGCTCACCACGGCAGGGTTCTTCACCCCTCCACTTT.